The next 14 T cell receptor beta chains were all read from a single sample in a study of blood T cell repertoires in COVID-19. Sequencing was performed with immunoSEQ multiplex PCR; in TCRdb, only in-frame clones are kept and a portion is missing. The table has 250,000 to 350,000 clones, 85% to 90% seen once. The sequenced sample was peripheral blood. These TCRs come from a woman between 45 and 65 years old with active or convalescent COVID-19.

The chain combines TRBV7-2 with TRBJ1-2; 10 bases agree with TRBD1. Per germline, CDR1 SGHTA and CDR2 FQGNSA. This CDR3 contains 15 residues. J was trimmed by 7 bases and V by 4 bases; bases with no gene match: 9. The CDR3: CASSSRQGANRGYTF. In nucleotides, the CDR3 is TGTGCCAGCAGCTCCCGACAGGGGGCAAACCGTGGCTACACCTTC.

The V gene is TRBV6-1, the J gene TRBJ1-2; 7 nucleotides line up with TRBD1. Per germline, CDR1 MNHNS and CDR2 SASEGT. This CDR3 is 15 amino acids long. V shed 2 bases, J shed 5 bases, and the junction held 8 bases outside the gene matches. This chain's CDR3 is CASSEPQGGKYGYTF. The CDR3 region has the DNA TGTGCCAGCAGTGAACCCCAGGGGGGAAAGTATGGCTACACCTTC.

CDR3 nucleotide sequence: TGTGCCAGCAGCTCTTCTCAAAACATTCAGTACTTC. Protein: CASSSSQNIQYF. The chain links TRBV7-2 to TRBJ2-4; D is uncertain. With 4 bases removed from V and 5 bases from J, the gap between germline ends came to 6 bases. This CDR3 has 12 residues. Germline V gene data show CDR1 as SGHTA and CDR2 as FQGNSA.

This rearrangement joins TRBV24-1 to TRBJ2-2; 14 nucleotides agree with TRBD2. Germline CDR1 KGHDR, CDR2 SFDVKD. Unmatched junction bases numbered 8, after V lost 9 bases and J lost 6 bases. The CDR3 runs to 16 residues. The CDR3 reads CATRGTSGSVSGELFF. CDR3 bases: TGTGCCACCCGTGGGACTAGCGGGAGTGTTTCCGGGGAGCTGTTTTTT.

This chain connects TRBV2 to TRBJ2-7; TRBD1 matches at 10 bases. This CDR3 contains 17 residues. Trimming removed 3 bases from V and 5 bases from J; junction bases left unmatched: 13. The germline CDR1 and CDR2 sequences are SNHLY and FYNNEI. CDR3 bases: TGTGCCAGCAGTGATATCTTCACCCGGGACAGGGGTGACGAGCAGTACTTC. Protein: CASSDIFTRDRGDEQYF.

The chain joins TRBV9 to TRBJ2-2, with 8 bases fitting TRBD2. Germline loops: CDR1 SGDLS, CDR2 YYNGEE. Trimming removed 1 base from V and 0 bases from J; junction bases left unmatched: 2. The CDR3 runs 16 residues. CDR3 amino acids: CASSVTSGSNTGELFF. The CDR3 bases are TGTGCCAGCAGCGTAACTAGCGGATCGAACACCGGGGAGCTGTTTTTT.

This clone was seen a handful of times. CDR3 region: CAISNGGQGDYEQYF. The CDR3 bases are TGTGCCATCAGCAATGGGGGACAGGGAGACTACGAGCAGTACTTC. J is TRBJ2-7 and V is TRBV10-3, with 9 bases identical to TRBD1. V was clipped by 6 bases and J by 3 bases; unmatched bases: 9. The CDR3 consists of 15 residues. The germline V gene encodes CDR1 ENHRY and CDR2 SYGVKD.

This clone occurred a few times. The V and J genes are TRBV28 and TRBJ1-4, with 8 positions matching TRBD1. The V and J ends lost 8 bases and 8 bases, in that order; junction bases with no gene match: 10. Per germline, CDR1 MDHEN and CDR2 SYDVKM. The CDR3 is 14 residues long. The CDR3 DNA is TGTGCCAGCCAAAAGGATAGGACAGGGGAAAAACTGTTTTTT. Protein product: CASQKDRTGEKLFF.

The chain is built from TRBV7-3 and TRBJ1-6; TRBD1 matches 7 bases. The CDR3 covers 15 residues. Germline V gene lookup returns CDR1 SGHTA and CDR2 FQGTGA. V lost 0 bases and J lost 7; bases outside the gene matches: 3. CDR3 in DNA: TGTGCCAGCAGCTTAACAGGGGGCGAAAATTCACCCCTCCACTTT. This codes for CASSLTGGENSPLHF.

This clone has only one observation. The rearrangement links TRBV28 to TRBJ2-3, with 13 positions matching TRBD2. The CDR3 has 16 amino acids. The junction had 5 bases not matched to a gene; V was cut back by 4 bases and J by 4 bases. From germline, CDR1 is MDHEN and CDR2 SYDVKM. This chain's CDR3 is CASSSRLAGGADTQYF. CDR3 nucleotide sequence: TGTGCCAGCAGTTCCCGACTAGCGGGAGGTGCAGATACGCAGTATTTT.

The chain links TRBV21-1 to TRBJ1-4; the D call TRBD1 from the table was never checked on the DNA. TRBV21-1 is termed a pseudogene. CDR3 length: 19 amino acids. The CDR3 nucleotides are TGTGCCAGCTCAATTCTAAAGACAGGGCTTTTTGAAACTAATGAAAAACTGTTTTTT. Protein product: CASSILKTGLFETNEKLFF.

The chain recombines TRBV5-6 with TRBJ1-5; TRBD1 aligns across 7 bases. The germline gives CDR1 SGHDT, CDR2 YYEEEE. Germline trimming cut 4 bases from V and 3 bases from J; bases unmatched to any gene: 13. This CDR3 spans 17 amino acids. The CDR3 reads CASSPYSADRDNQPQHF. CDR3 bases: TGTGCCAGCAGCCCCTATTCGGCCGACAGGGACAATCAGCCCCAGCATTTT. Complete variable domain (other parts from reference TRBV5-6 and TRBJ1-5): DAGVTQSPTHLIKTRGQQVTLRCSPKSGHDTVSWYQQALGQGPQFIFQYYEEEERQRGNFPDRFSGHQFPNYSSELNVNALLLGDSALYLCASSPYSADRDNQPQHFGDGTRLSIL.

This chain connects TRBV6-1 to TRBJ1-2; no clear D. Germline V CDR1 and CDR2: MNHNS, SASEGT. CDR3 length: 13 amino acids. Trimming left V 2 bases short and J 8 bases short, with 12 bases between. CDR3 sequence: CASSESLKWGYTF. Written as DNA, the CDR3 is TGTGCCAGCAGTGAAAGCCTGAAGTGGGGCTACACCTTC.

V is TRBV19 and J is TRBJ2-1, with 9 bases matching TRBD2. This CDR3 spans 16 amino acids. V lost 1 base to trimming and J lost 6 bases; unmatched junction nucleotides: 7. The germline V gene has CDR1 LNHDA and CDR2 SQIVND (reference sequence). The CDR3 sequence is CASSIGGGGAANEQFF. The CDR3 DNA follows: TGTGCCAGTAGTATAGGCGGCGGGGGGGCGGCCAATGAGCAGTTCTTC.